This T cell receptor (beta chain) was captured by sequencing in a study of T cell responses to AZD1222 COVID-19 vaccine. TCRdb's table, derived via immunoSEQ multiplex PCR, lists solely in-frame clones and lacks some. The sample has 99,000 or so clones, 85% to 90% seen once. Analysis merged second doses at about 4 or about 12 weeks. Findings of the study overall: No day 14 peak samples; only post-peak repertoires were characterized. White British ancestry dominated among donors, who included more females, and clonal diversity was possibly underestimated.

Worth noting for this clone: Its target is not known.

There are 13 residues in the CDR3. V was trimmed by 5 bases and J by 13 bases, leaving 17 bases between them. Germline V gives CDR1 MNHEY, CDR2 SMNVEV (reference sequence). The rearrangement links TRBV27 to TRBJ2-2; D not certain. Material: peripheral blood, obtained 28 days after the second AZD1222 dose. The clonotype was recovered from an adult who received the AZD1222 COVID-19 vaccine. As DNA, the CDR3 is TGTGCCAGCAGTCATCCACTATTTGGGATGCTGTTTTTT. It encodes CASSHPLFGMLFF.